Each of the 26 T cell receptor beta chains below was sequenced from the same sample in a study of T cell clonality in common variable immunodeficiency. Profiled with immunoSEQ multiplex PCR; TCRdb holds only in-frame clones, not every one. Recorded here are 20,000 to 30,000 clones, none singletons. Points from the study as a whole: Fewer deletions and N-nucleotide insertions were reportedly seen in common variable immunodeficiency TCR beta sequences.

No antigen has been assigned to these receptors. Sequenced input: peripheral blood mononuclear cells. These receptors were taken from a human donor with common variable immunodeficiency.

This clone was seen many times. Read coverage stops 3 residues before the CDR3 terminus; the germline J gene supplies the remainder. The J gene is TRBJ1-2, the V gene TRBV7-6; no firm D call. The CDR3 totals 18 residues. Trimming removed 5 bases from V and 0 bases from J, with 22 bases in between. The germline gives CDR1 SGHVS, CDR2 FNYEAQ. CDR3 loop: CASSPLAALSVTNYGYTF. The DNA read from the CDR3 is TGTGCCAGCAGCCCCTTGGCGGCCCTTTCGGTAACTAACTATGGC.

In its sample, this clone was seen many times. The sequenced fragment ends 3 residues before the CDR3 boundary, so the rest is inferred from the germline J gene. V gene TRBV4-1 combines with J gene TRBJ1-6; no firm D call. V lost 2 bases and J lost 8, with 7 bases in between. Germline assignment: CDR1 MGHRA and CDR2 YSYEKL. There are 13 residues in the CDR3. CDR3 loop: CASSQTADSPLHF. The sequenced CDR3 bases are TGCGCCAGCAGCCAAACAGCAGATTCACCC.

In this sample, this clone turned up many times. The CDR3 is cut off 3 residues early in the read; its end comes from the germline J gene. The rearrangement joins TRBV5-1 to TRBJ2-1; 7 positions agree with TRBD2. V gave up 4 bases and J gave up 4 bases; unmatched junction bases: 14. In germline, CDR1 is SGHRS, CDR2 YFSETQ. The CDR3 is 17 residues long. The chain's CDR3 is CASSLSLGGSAYNEQFF. Incomplete CDR3 DNA: TGCGCCAGCAGCCTCTCTTTAGGCGGGAGTGCTTACAATGAG.

This clone was counted only a few times. The read gets to within 3 residues of the CDR3 end, and the germline J gene fills in the rest. The J gene is TRBJ2-5, the V gene TRBV4-2; D may be TRBD1 (6 bases). This CDR3 region has 14 residues. V dropped 5 bases and J dropped 7 bases, with 17 bases sitting between them. CDR1 and CDR2 from the germline V gene are LGHNA and YNFKEQ. CDR3 sequence: CASSSPGDGGTQYF. The CDR3 bases that were read are TGTGCCAGCAGCTCCCCAGGGGACGGCGGGACC.

This clone was found many times. Sequencing ends 3 residues short of the CDR3 end; the germline J gene provides the rest. The V and J genes are TRBV7-8 and TRBJ1-5; possibly TRBD1 for D (5 bases). In germline, CDR1 is SGHVS, CDR2 FQNEAQ. This CDR3 region has 14 residues. Trimming took off 5 bases at V and 5 bases at J, with 13 bases between the two ends. The CDR3 DNA, read in part, is TGTGCCAGCAGCCGCGGGGTAGGGGATCAGCCC. Translating it yields CASSRGVGDQP. The full CDR3 protein is CASSRGVGDQPQHF. Full variable domain (outside the CDR3, taken from reference TRBV7-8 and TRBJ1-5): GAGVSQSPRYKVAKRGQDVALRCDPISGHVSLFWYQQALGQGPEFLTYFQNEAQLDKSGLPSDRFFAERPEGSVSTLKIQRTQQEDSAVYLCASSRGVGDQPQHFGDGTRLSIL.

This clone was detected many times. The read gets to within 3 residues of the CDR3 end, and the germline J gene fills in the rest. This rearrangement joins TRBV7-7 to TRBJ2-5; 7 nucleotides match TRBD1. This CDR3 is built from 13 residues. Germline assignment: CDR1 SSHAT and CDR2 FNYEAQ (reference sequence). The V segment lost 4 bases and the J segment 2 bases; nucleotides outside the gene matches: 1. The CDR3 reads CASSSGQQETQYF. The sequenced CDR3 bases are TGTGCCAGCAGCTCGGGACAGCAAGAGACC.

This clone came up many times. Sequencing ends 3 residues short of the CDR3 end; the germline J gene provides the rest. The rearrangement links TRBV29-1 to TRBJ2-2; D gene unclear. This CDR3 spans 14 amino acids. The germline V and J ends were trimmed by 1 base and 7 bases, with 13 bases remaining between them. Germline values: CDR1 SQVTM, CDR2 ANQGSEA. CDR3 in amino acids: CSVEVELSGGELFF. The CDR3 DNA, read in part, is TGCAGCGTTGAAGTCGAGCTGTCGGGCGGGGAG.

This clone came up many times. The read is 3 residues too short to cover the CDR3 end, so that end is filled in from the germline J gene. The gene calls are TRBV10-1 and TRBJ2-1, with TRBD2 matching 12 bases. Trimming removed 6 bases from V and 5 bases from J; junction bases left unmatched: 5. This CDR3 has 15 residues. Per germline, CDR1 WNHNN and CDR2 SYGVQD (reference sequence). The CDR3 DNA, read in part, is TGCGCCAGCAGCCAGCTAGCGGGGGGGAACAATGAG. This translates into CASSQLAGGNNE. The full CDR3 sequence reads CASSQLAGGNNEQFF.

This clone was counted at least ten times. The sequence runs out 3 residues before the end of the CDR3; the remainder is reconstructed from the germline J gene. The gene calls are TRBV2 and TRBJ2-3; tentatively, D is TRBD2 (5 bases). Germline V gene data show CDR1 as SNHLY and CDR2 as FYNNEI. V lost 7 bases to trimming and J lost 1 base, with 6 bases between them. This CDR3 comprises 12 residues. CDR3 sequence: CASTGGTDTQYF. The covered CDR3 bases are TGTGCCAGCACCGGGGGCACAGATACG.

At least ten counts were recorded for this clone. CDR3 bases read: TGTGCCAGCAGCTTTTCCGCTGAA. Translation: CASSFSAE. Given in full, the CDR3 is CASSFSAEAFF. This chain connects TRBV5-6 to TRBJ1-1; D gene uncertain. The sequence runs out 3 residues before the end of the CDR3; the remainder is reconstructed from the germline J gene. Looked up from germline, CDR1 is SGHDT and CDR2 is YYEEEE. The V and J ends lost 2 bases and 6 bases respectively, with 5 bases between them. This CDR3 has 11 amino acids.

This clone was observed at least ten times. The CDR3 extends 3 residues past the end of the read, so its final part is completed from the germline J gene. The chain carries TRBV2 and TRBJ2-3; possibly TRBD2 for D (6 bases). The germline CDR1 and CDR2 sequences are SNHLY and FYNNEI. Trimming removed 6 bases from V and 2 bases from J, with 9 bases in between. This CDR3 is 13 amino acids long. CDR3 DNA (partial): TGTGCCAGCAGCGGACTACTCACAGATACG. Translation: CASSGLLTDT. The full-length CDR3 reads as CASSGLLTDTQYF.

A word on this clone: The read gets to within 3 residues of the CDR3 end, and the germline J gene fills in the rest. The rearrangement uses TRBV10-2 and TRBJ2-3; a weak D match, TRBD2 (6 bases). V was shortened by 4 bases and J by 1 base, with 9 bases between the two germline ends. Germline V gene data show CDR1 as WSHSY and CDR2 as SAAADI. The CDR3 covers 14 residues. This chain's CDR3 is CASSAASGTDTQYF. Incomplete CDR3 DNA: TGCGCCAGCAGTGCGGCTAGCGGCACAGATACG.

The sample holds a few counts of this clone. The CDR3 is cut off 3 residues early in the read; its end comes from the germline J gene. The chain joins TRBV6-1 to TRBJ2-7, with TRBD1 as a possible D gene (7 bases). The CDR3 length is 15 residues. V was clipped by 3 bases and J by 1 base, with 13 bases between them. Germline CDR1 MNHNS, CDR2 SASEGT. The CDR3 spells CASSDRRGLSYEQYF. The CDR3 DNA, read in part, is TGTGCCAGCAGTGATAGGAGGGGGCTTTCCTACGAG.

This clone was counted ten times or more. Sequencing ends 3 residues short of the CDR3 end; the germline J gene provides the rest. V gene TRBV7-8 combines with J gene TRBJ2-5, with TRBD1 as a possible D gene (6 bases). The CDR3 has 14 residues. Germline V gene lookup returns CDR1 SGHVS and CDR2 FQNEAQ. V dropped 1 base and J dropped 3 bases, with 9 bases sitting between them. The CDR3 here is CASSLGHREETQYF. The sequenced CDR3 bases are TGTGCCAGCAGCTTAGGCCACAGGGAAGAGACC.

The DNA read from the CDR3 is TGTGCCAGCTCACCGGGAACAGGGGAGTCACCC. This codes for CASSPGTGESP. The full CDR3 protein is CASSPGTGESPLHF. J is TRBJ1-6 and V is TRBV18; 7 positions agree with TRBD1. The read falls 3 residues short of the CDR3 end, and the missing part is taken from the germline J gene. V gave up 3 bases and J gave up 10 bases; unmatched junction bases: 6. Germline-derived CDR1 and CDR2 are KGHSH and LQKENI. The CDR3 spans 14 residues.

This clone was observed a few times. Sequencing ends 3 residues short of the CDR3 end; the germline J gene provides the rest. Other DNA sequences of this sample code for an identical CDR3. The V gene is TRBV7-2, the J gene TRBJ2-7; tentative D call: TRBD1 (6 bases). V was pared by 5 bases and J by 6 bases, with 20 bases between. The length of the CDR3 is 15 residues. From germline, CDR1 is SGHTA and CDR2 FQGNSA. CDR3 loop: CASSRLGQIVGEQYF. The sequenced CDR3 bases are TGTGCCAGCAGCCGCCTCGGACAGATTGTTGGCGAG.

This clone was recorded a few times. Read coverage stops 3 residues before the CDR3 terminus; the germline J gene supplies the remainder. The chain carries TRBV14 and TRBJ2-5; 9 nucleotides align to TRBD2. The CDR3 has 17 residues. Germline V gene data show CDR1 as SGHDN and CDR2 as FVKESK. V lost 0 bases, J lost 0 bases, and 5 bases stayed unmatched. The chain's CDR3 is CASSQDGTSPYQETQYF. CDR3 bases read: TGTGCCAGCAGCCAAGACGGGACTAGCCCGTACCAAGAGACC.

This clone showed up many times. With the read ending 3 residues before the CDR3 end, the germline J gene is used to fill in that end. The chain has TRBV7-9 and TRBJ1-2; TRBD1 agrees at 8 bases. CDR3 size: 14 residues. Germline V gives CDR1 SEHNR, CDR2 FQNEAQ (reference sequence). The sequenced part of the CDR3 DNA is TGTGCCAGCAGCCCCGGACAGGGCTCTCGCGGC. Translation gives CASSPGQGSRG. The entire CDR3 sequence reads CASSPGQGSRGYTF.

This clone was detected many times. The read terminates 3 residues before the CDR3 end, so the remaining end is supplied by the germline J gene. The V and J genes are TRBV20-1 and TRBJ1-2, with D hard to call. Trimming removed 6 bases from V and 7 bases from J, with 18 bases in between. CDR1 is DFQATT and CDR2 is SNEGSKA in the germline V gene (reference sequence). The CDR3 is 13 residues long. The CDR3 bases that were read are TGCAGTGCCCCGGACTGGGGAGGAGGTGGC. Amino acids: CSAPDWGGGG. The whole CDR3 reads CSAPDWGGGGYTF.

Regarding this clone: The read ends 3 residues shy of where the CDR3 ends; the end is completed using the germline J gene. The V and J genes are TRBV19 and TRBJ1-1, with a weak D call TRBD1 (5 bases). V gave up 1 base and J gave up 5 bases, with 11 bases separating them. The CDR3 has 14 residues. The germline CDR1 and CDR2 sequences are LNHDA and SQIVND (reference sequence). The CDR3 bases that were read are TGTGCCAGTAGTATAGTGGGGGGAACTACTGAA. Its protein product is CASSIVGGTTE. The complete CDR3 reads CASSIVGGTTEAFF.

To note about this clone: The read halts 3 residues ahead of the CDR3 end, with the missing end drawn from the germline J gene. This chain connects TRBV6-8 to TRBJ2-2; 9 bases are shared with TRBD2. Looked up from germline, CDR1 is MNHGY and CDR2 is SAAAGT. Trimming cost V 8 bases and J 7 bases; bases outside gene matches: 14. The CDR3 covers 16 residues. Incomplete CDR3 DNA: TGTGCCAGCCCACCGCGGGGGGGCCGTTATAACGGGGAG. Residues: CASPPRGGRYNGE. The CDR3 in its entirety is CASPPRGGRYNGELFF.

In this sample, this clone turned up many times. The missing CDR3 end, 3 residues past where the read stops, is filled in from the germline J gene. The V gene is TRBV7-6, the J gene TRBJ1-1, with no clear D. Trimming took 3 bases from V and 4 from J, leaving 9 bases between them. The CDR3 is 13 amino acids. The V gene's germline CDR1 is SGHVS and CDR2 FNYEAQ. Incomplete CDR3 DNA: TGTGCCAGCAGCTTGTCCGGGTCCACTGAA. The encoded protein is CASSLSGSTE. The whole CDR3 protein is CASSLSGSTEAFF.

Details on this clone: The observed sequence ends 3 residues before the CDR3 terminus, with the missing tail filled in from the germline J gene. V usage is TRBV20-1 and J usage is TRBJ2-7; 7 nucleotides line up with TRBD2. Germline CDR1 reads DFQATT; CDR2 reads SNEGSKA (reference sequence). V lost 4 bases, J lost 0 bases, and 3 bases stayed unmatched. This CDR3 comprises 13 residues. The CDR3 loop reads CSATSGGSYEQYF. The sequenced part of the CDR3 DNA is TGCAGTGCTACTAGCGGAGGCTCCTACGAG.

This clone was observed at least ten times. The missing CDR3 end, 3 residues past where the read stops, is filled in from the germline J gene. The chain carries TRBV6-4 and TRBJ2-2, with 8 bases matching TRBD1. Per the germline V gene, CDR1 is MRHNA and CDR2 is SNTAGT. After removal of 7 bases from V and 1 base from J, the junction contained 2 bases not matched to a gene. The CDR3 totals 14 residues. The CDR3 DNA, read in part, is TGTGCCAGCAAGGGACAGGTGAACACCGGGGAG. Protein sequence: CASKGQVNTGE. The complete CDR3 protein is CASKGQVNTGELFF.

This clone was seen many times. The CDR3 end lies 3 residues beyond the end of the read and is filled in from the germline J gene. The chain carries TRBV28 and TRBJ2-3; weak D call: TRBD2 (6 bases). Looked up from germline, CDR1 is MDHEN and CDR2 is SYDVKM. V was clipped by 4 bases and J by 1 base, with 9 bases between them. The CDR3 length is 14 residues. The CDR3 is CASSSGEGTDTQYF. Incomplete CDR3 DNA: TGTGCCAGCAGTTCGGGGGAGGGCACAGATACG.

In this sample, this clone turned up many times. The read terminates 3 residues ahead of where the CDR3 ends, so the germline J gene completes it. The chain joins TRBV5-1 to TRBJ2-7, with TRBD2 matching over 11 bases. CDR3 length equals 15 residues. Germline CDR1 reads SGHRS; CDR2 reads YFSETQ. V gave up 4 bases and J gave up 2 bases; unmatched junction bases: 5. Partial CDR3 DNA: TGCGCCAGCAGCCCAAGTAGCGGGGGGGCCTACGAG. Translated: CASSPSSGGAYE. The whole CDR3 protein is CASSPSSGGAYEQYF.